A single sample is the source of the 2 T cell receptor beta chains below, sequenced in a study of technical replicates of blood from a few donors. TCRdb's table, derived via immunoSEQ multiplex PCR, lists solely in-frame clones and lacks some. In the table there are 65,000 to 95,000 clones, 93% of which are singletons. The sequenced sample consisted of T cells isolated from PBMCs. The origin of the receptors is a human donor in good health.

The chain joins TRBV5-1 to TRBJ2-7, with D perhaps matching TRBD2 (6 bases). Germline V gives CDR1 SGHRS, CDR2 YFSETQ. CDR3 length: 14 amino acids. V gave up 0 bases and J gave up 2 bases, with 9 bases separating them. The CDR3 protein is CASSLGGTPYEQYF. The DNA of the CDR3 is TGCGCCAGCAGCTTGGGCGGGACTCCCTACGAGCAGTACTTC.

This clone appeared a single time. The V gene is TRBV5-1, the J gene TRBJ2-3; D gene uncertain. The CDR3 has 13 residues. The germline V gene encodes CDR1 SGHRS and CDR2 YFSETQ. The V end lost 0 bases, the J end lost 3 bases, and 5 bases lay between the germline ends. The CDR3 DNA is TGCGCCAGCAGCTTGGAGAGAACAGATACGCAGTATTTT. Translated: CASSLERTDTQYF.